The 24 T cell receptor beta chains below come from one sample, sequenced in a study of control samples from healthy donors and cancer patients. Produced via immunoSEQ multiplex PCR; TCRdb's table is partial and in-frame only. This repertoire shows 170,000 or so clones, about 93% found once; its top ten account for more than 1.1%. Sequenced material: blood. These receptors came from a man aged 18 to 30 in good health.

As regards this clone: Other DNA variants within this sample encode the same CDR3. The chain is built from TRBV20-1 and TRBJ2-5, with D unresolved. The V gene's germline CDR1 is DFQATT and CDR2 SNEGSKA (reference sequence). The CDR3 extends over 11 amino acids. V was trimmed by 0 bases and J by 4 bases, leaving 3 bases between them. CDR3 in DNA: TGCAGTGCTAGAGATCGAGAGACCCAGTACTTC. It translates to CSARDRETQYF.

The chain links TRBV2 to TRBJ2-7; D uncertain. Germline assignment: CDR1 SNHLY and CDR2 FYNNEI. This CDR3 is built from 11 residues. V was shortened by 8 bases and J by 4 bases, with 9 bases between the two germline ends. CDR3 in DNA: TGTGCCAGCGAAGGATCTTACGAGCAGTACTTC. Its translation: CASEGSYEQYF.

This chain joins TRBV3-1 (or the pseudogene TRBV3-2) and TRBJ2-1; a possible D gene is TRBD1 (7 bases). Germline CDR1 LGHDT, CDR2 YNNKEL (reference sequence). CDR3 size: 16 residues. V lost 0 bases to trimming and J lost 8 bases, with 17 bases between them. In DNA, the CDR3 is TGTGCCAGCAGCCAAGATCAGGGGGGCCTCCTGGATGAGCAGTTCTTC. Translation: CASSQDQGGLLDEQFF.

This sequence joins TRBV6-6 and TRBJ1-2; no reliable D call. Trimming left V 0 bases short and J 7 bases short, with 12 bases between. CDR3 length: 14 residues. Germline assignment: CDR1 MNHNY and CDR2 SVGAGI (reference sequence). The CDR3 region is CASSYSGFVGGYTF. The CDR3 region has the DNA TGTGCCAGCAGTTACTCCGGGTTTGTAGGTGGCTACACCTTC.

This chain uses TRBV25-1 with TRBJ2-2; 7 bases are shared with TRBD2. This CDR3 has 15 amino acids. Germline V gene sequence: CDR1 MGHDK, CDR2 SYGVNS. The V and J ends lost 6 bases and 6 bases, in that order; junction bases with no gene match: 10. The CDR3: CASRGEGILSGELFF. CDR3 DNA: TGTGCCAGCAGGGGGGAGGGCATCCTCTCCGGGGAGCTGTTTTTT.

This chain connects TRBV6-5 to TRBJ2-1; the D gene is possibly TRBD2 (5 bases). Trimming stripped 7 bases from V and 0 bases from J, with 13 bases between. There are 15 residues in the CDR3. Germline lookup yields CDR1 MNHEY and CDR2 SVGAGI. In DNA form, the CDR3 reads TGTGCCAGCACCTCGGACTGGAGCTCCTACAATGAGCAGTTCTTC. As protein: CASTSDWSSYNEQFF.

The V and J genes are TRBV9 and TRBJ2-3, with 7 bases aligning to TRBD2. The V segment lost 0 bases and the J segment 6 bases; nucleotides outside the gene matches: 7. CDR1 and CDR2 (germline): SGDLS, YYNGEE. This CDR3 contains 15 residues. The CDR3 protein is CASSVEGLLRDTQYF. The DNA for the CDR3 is TGTGCCAGCAGCGTAGAGGGACTACTGAGGGATACGCAGTATTTT.

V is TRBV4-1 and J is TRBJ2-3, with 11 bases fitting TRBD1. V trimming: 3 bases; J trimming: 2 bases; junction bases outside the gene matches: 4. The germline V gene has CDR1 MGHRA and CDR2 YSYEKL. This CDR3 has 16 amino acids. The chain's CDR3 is CASSHGTGGNTDTQYF. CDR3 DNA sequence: TGCGCCAGCAGCCACGGGACAGGGGGAAACACAGATACGCAGTATTTT.

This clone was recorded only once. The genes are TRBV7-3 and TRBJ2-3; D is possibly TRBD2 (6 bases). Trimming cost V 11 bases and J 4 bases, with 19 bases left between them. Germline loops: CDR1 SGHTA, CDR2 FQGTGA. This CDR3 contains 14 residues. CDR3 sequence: CAPSGDRCADTQYF. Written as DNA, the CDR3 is TGTGCCCCCTCGGGGGATCGGTGTGCAGATACGCAGTATTTT.

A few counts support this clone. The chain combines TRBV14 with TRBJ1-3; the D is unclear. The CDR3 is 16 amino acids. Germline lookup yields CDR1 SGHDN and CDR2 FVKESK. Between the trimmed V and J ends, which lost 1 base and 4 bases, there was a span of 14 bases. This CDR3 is CASSQVGSGTGNTIYF. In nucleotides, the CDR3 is TGTGCCAGCAGCCAAGTTGGAAGTGGCACCGGAAACACCATATATTTT.

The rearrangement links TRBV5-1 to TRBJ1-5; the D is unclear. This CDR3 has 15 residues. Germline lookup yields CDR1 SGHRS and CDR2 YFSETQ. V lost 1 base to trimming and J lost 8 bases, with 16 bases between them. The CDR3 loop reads CASSLTAQASEPQHF. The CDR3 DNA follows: TGCGCCAGCAGCTTGACGGCGCAGGCTTCGGAGCCCCAGCATTTT. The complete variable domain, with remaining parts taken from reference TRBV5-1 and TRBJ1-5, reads KAGVTQTPRYLIKTRGQQVTLSCSPISGHRSVSWYQQTPGQGLQFLFEYFSETQRNKGNFPGRFSGRQFSNSRSEMNVSTLELGDSALYLCASSLTAQASEPQHFGDGTRLSIL.

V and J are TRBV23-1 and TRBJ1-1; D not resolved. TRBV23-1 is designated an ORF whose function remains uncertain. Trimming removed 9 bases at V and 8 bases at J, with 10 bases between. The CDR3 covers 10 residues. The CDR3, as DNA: TGCGCCAGGCAGCGGAGGGAAGCTTTCTTT. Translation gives CARQRREAFF.

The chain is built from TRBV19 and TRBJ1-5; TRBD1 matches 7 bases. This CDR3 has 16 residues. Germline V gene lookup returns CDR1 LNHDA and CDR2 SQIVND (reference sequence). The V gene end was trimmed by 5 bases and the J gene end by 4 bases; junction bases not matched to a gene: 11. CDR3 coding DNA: TGTGCCAGTAGTGCGAGAGCGACAGGGATAAATCAGCCCCAGCATTTT. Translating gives CASSARATGINQPQHF.

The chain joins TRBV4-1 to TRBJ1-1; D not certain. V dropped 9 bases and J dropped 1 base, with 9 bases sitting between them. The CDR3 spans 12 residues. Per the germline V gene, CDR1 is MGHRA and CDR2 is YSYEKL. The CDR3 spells CASLGRNTEAFF. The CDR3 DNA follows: TGCGCCAGTTTAGGGCGGAACACTGAAGCTTTCTTT.

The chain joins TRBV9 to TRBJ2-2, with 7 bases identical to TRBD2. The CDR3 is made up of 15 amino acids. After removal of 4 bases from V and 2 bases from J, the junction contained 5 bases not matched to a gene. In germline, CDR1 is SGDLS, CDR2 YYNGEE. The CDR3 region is CASSLAGVNTGELFF. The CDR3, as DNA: TGTGCCAGCAGCCTTGCGGGGGTCAACACCGGGGAGCTGTTTTTT.

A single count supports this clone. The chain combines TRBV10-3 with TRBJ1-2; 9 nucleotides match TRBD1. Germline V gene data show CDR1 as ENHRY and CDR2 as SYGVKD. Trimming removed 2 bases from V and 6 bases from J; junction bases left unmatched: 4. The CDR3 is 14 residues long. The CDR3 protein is CAISETGTGNGYTF. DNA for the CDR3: TGTGCCATCAGTGAGACTGGGACAGGGAATGGCTACACCTTC.

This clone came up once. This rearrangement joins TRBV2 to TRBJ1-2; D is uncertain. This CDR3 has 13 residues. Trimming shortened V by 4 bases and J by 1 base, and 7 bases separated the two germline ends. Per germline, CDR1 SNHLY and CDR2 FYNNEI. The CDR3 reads CASSAEDNYGYTF. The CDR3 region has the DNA TGTGCCAGCAGTGCCGAGGATAACTATGGCTACACCTTC.

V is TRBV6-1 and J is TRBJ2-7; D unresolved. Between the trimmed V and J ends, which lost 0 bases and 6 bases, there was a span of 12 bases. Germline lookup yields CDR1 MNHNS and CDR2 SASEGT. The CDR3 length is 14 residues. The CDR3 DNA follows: TGTGCCAGCAGTGAAGCCCCCGAGACGCTCGAGCAGTACTTC. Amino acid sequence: CASSEAPETLEQYF.

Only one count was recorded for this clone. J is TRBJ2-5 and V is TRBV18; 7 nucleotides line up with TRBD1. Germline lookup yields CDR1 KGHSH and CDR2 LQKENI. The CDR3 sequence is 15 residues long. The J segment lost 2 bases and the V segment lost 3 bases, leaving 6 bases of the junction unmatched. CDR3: CASSPGTDLQETQYF. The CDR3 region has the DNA TGTGCCAGCTCACCCGGGACAGATCTTCAAGAGACCCAGTACTTC.

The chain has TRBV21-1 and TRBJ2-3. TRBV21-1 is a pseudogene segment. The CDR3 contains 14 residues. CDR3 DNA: TGTGCCAGCAGCGCTGAATTTAGCACAGATACGCAGTATTTT. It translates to CASSAEFSTDTQYF.

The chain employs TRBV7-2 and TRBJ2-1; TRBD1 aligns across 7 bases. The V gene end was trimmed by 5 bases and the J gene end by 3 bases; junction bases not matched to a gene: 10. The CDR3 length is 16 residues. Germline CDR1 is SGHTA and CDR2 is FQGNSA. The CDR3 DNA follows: TGTGCCAGCAGCGCGACAGGGTGGGCGGACTACAATGAGCAGTTCTTC. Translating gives CASSATGWADYNEQFF.

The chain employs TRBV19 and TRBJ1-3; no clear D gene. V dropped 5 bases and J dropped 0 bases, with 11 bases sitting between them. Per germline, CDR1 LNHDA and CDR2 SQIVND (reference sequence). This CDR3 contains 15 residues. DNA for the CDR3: TGTGCCAGTAGTCGCGAGCCGAGCTCTGGAAACACCATATATTTT. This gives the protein CASSREPSSGNTIYF.

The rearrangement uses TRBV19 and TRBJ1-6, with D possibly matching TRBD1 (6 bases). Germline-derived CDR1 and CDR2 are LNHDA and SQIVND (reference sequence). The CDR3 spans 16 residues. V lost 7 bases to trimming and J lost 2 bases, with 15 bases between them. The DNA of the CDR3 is TGTGCCAGTACCACACTGACAGGAACCTATAATTCACCCCTCCACTTT. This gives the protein CASTTLTGTYNSPLHF.

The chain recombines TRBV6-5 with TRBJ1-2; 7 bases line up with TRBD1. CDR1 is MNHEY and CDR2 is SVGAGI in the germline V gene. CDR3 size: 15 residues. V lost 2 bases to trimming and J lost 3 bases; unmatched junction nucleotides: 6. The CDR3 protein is CASSYTPTGDYGYTF. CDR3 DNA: TGTGCCAGCAGTTACACACCTACAGGGGACTATGGCTACACCTTC.